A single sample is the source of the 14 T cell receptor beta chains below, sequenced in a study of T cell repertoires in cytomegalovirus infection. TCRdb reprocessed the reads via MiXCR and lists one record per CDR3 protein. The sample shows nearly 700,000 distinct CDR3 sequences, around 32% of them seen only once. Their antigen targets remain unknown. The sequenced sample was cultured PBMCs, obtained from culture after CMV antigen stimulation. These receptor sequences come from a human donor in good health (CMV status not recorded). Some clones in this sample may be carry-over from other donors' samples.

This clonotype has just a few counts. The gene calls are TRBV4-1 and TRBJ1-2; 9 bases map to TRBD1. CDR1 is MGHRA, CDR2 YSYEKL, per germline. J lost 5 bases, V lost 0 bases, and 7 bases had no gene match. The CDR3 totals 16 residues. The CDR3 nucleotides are TGCGCCAGCAGCCAAGAGGCACAGGGGGCATGGTATGGCTACACCTTC. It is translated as CASSQEAQGAWYGYTF.

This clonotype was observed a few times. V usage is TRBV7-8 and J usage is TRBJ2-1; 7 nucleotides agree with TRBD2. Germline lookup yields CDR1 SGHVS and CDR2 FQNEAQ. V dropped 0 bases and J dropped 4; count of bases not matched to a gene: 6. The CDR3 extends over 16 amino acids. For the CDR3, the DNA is TGTGCCAGCAGCTTAGCTCGGACTAGACTTTACAATGAGCAGTTCTTC. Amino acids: CASSLARTRLYNEQFF. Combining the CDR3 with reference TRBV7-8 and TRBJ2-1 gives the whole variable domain GAGVSQSPRYKVAKRGQDVALRCDPISGHVSLFWYQQALGQGPEFLTYFQNEAQLDKSGLPSDRFFAERPEGSVSTLKIQRTQQEDSAVYLCASSLARTRLYNEQFFGPGTRLTVL.

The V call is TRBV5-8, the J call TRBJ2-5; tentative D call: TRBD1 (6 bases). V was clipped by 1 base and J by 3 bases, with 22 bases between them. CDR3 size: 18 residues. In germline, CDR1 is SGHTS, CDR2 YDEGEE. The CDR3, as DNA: TGTGCCAGCAGCTTGATCTGGGTCCGGGACAAACAAAAAGAGACCCAGTACTTC. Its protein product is CASSLIWVRDKQKETQYF.

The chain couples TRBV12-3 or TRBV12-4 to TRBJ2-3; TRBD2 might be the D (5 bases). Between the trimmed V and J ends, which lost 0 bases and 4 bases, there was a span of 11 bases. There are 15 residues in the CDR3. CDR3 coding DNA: TGTGCCAGCAGTTTAGCAGGAGGTATAGCAGATACGCAGTATTTT. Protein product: CASSLAGGIADTQYF.

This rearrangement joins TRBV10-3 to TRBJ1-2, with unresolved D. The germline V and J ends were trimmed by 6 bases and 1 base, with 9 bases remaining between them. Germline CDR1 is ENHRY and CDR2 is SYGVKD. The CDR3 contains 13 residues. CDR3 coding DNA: TGTGCCATCAGCGAGGAGTTTAACTATGGCTACACCTTC. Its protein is CAISEEFNYGYTF.

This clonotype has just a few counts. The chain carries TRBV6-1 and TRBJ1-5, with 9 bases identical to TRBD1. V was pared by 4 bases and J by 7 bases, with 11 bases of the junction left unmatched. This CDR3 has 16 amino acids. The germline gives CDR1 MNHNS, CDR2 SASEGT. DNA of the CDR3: TGTGCCAGCAGTGCCTCGGACAGGGGCTTTATACAGCCCCAGCATTTT. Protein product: CASSASDRGFIQPQHF.

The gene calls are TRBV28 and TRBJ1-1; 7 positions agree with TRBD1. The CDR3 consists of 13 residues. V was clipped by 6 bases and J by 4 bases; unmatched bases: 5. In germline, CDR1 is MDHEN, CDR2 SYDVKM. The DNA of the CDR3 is TGTGCCAGCAGGGTACAGGGGAGCACTGAAGCTTTCTTT. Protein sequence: CASRVQGSTEAFF.

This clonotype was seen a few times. DNA of the CDR3: TGTGCCACCAGACCCCAAGACAGGGAAGGCACCGGGGAGCTGTTTTTT. Protein sequence: CATRPQDREGTGELFF. The J gene is TRBJ2-2, the V gene TRBV15, with 7 nucleotides matching TRBD1. Looked up from germline, CDR1 is LNHNV and CDR2 is YYDKDF (reference sequence). The V segment lost 6 bases and the J segment 4 bases; nucleotides outside the gene matches: 11. The CDR3 is 16 amino acids.

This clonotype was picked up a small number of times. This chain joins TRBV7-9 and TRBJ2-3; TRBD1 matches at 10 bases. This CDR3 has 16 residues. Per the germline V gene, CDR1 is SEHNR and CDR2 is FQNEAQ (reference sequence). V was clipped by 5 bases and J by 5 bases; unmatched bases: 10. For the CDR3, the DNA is TGTGCCAGCAGCCCCACGGGACAGGGGCCTATAGATACGCAGTATTTT. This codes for CASSPTGQGPIDTQYF.

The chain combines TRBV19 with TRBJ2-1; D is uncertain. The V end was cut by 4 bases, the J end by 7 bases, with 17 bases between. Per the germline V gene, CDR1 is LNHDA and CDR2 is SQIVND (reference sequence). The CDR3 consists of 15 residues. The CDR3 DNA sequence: TGTGCCAGTAGTAACGAGAGACCCATCGGAAATGAGCAGTTCTTC. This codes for CASSNERPIGNEQFF.

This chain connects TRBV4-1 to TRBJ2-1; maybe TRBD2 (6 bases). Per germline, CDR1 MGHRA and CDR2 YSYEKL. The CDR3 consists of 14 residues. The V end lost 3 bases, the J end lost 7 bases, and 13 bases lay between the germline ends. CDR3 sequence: CASSQLPSGNEQFF. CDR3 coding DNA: TGCGCCAGCAGCCAGTTACCCAGCGGGAATGAGCAGTTCTTC.

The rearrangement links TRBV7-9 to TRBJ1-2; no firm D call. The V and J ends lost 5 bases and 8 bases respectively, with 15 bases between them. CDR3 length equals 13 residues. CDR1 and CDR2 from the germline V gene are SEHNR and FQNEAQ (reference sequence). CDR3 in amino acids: CASSPSGPEGYTF. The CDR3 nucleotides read TGTGCCAGCAGCCCAAGCGGTCCCGAGGGCTACACCTTC.

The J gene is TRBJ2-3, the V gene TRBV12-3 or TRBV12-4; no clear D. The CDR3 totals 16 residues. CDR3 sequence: CAITPMTEMSTDTQYF. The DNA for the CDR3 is TGTGCGATCACCCCTATGACCGAGATGTCCACAGATACGCAGTATTTT.

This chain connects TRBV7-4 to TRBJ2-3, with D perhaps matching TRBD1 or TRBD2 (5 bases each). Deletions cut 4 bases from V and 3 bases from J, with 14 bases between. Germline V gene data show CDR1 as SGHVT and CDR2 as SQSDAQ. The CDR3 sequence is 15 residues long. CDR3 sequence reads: CASSYQGVGTDTQYF. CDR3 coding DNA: TGTGCCAGCAGCTATCAGGGAGTCGGGACAGATACGCAGTATTTT.